This T cell receptor (beta chain) was sequenced in a study of cytomegalovirus exposure and HLA in healthy donors. Profiled with immunoSEQ multiplex PCR; TCRdb holds only in-frame clones, not every one. The sample contains 120,000 or so clones, roughly nine tenths of which appear only once. This TCR was recovered from a woman between 18 and 30 years old in good health and CMV-seronegative. Sequenced: PBMCs.

CDR3 protein: CAWSPSSYNEQFF. CDR3 DNA sequence: TGTGCCTGGAGCCCTAGCAGCTACAATGAGCAGTTCTTC. The V gene is TRBV30, the J gene TRBJ2-1; perhaps TRBD2 as D (5 bases). Germline-derived CDR1 and CDR2 are GTSNPN and SVGIG (reference sequence). The V end lost 3 bases, the J end lost 3 bases, and 9 bases lay between the germline ends. This CDR3 has 13 residues.